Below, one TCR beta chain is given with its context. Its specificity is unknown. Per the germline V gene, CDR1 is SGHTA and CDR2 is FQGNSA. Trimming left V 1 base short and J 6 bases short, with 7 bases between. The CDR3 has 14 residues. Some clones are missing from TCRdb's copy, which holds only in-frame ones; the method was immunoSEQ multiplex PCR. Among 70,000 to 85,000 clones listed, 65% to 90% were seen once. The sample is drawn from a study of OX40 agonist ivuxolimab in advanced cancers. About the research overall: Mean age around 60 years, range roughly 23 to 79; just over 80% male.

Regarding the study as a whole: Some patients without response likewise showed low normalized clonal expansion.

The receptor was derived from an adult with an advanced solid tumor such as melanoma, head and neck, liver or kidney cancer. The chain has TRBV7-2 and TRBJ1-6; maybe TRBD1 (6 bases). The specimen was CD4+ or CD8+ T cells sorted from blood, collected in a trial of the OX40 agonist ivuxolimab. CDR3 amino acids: CASSLGTVNSPLHF. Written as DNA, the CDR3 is TGTGCCAGCAGCTTAGGGACAGTTAATTCACCCCTCCACTTT. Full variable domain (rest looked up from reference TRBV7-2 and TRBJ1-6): GAGVSQSPSNKVTEKGKDVELRCDPISGHTALYWYRQSLGQGLEFLIYFQGNSAPDKSGLPSDRFSAERTGGSVSTLTIQRTQQEDSAVYLCASSLGTVNSPLHFGNGTRLTVT.